This record covers a single T cell receptor beta chain. Losses at the gene ends were 4 bases for V and 2 bases for J; bases not matched to a gene: 6. This CDR3 region has 15 residues. Germline CDR1 reads ENHRY; CDR2 reads SYGVKD. Profiling relied on immunoSEQ multiplex PCR, and the TCRdb table lists in-frame clones only, not all of them. The sample comprises roughly 91,000 clones, about four fifths of which are singletons, and roughly 2% rests with the top ten. These data are taken from a study of blood T cell repertoires in COVID-19. This receptor was identified in a man aged 70-80 years with active or convalescent COVID-19. The genes are TRBV10-3 and TRBJ2-3; 7 bases agree with TRBD2. The specimen sequenced was peripheral blood. The CDR3 loop reads CAISVGGRDTDTQYF. The CDR3 nucleotides are TGTGCCATCAGTGTGGGAGGGCGTGACACAGATACGCAGTATTTT.